The clone carrying this T cell receptor beta chain showed up just once. Original data processing: How many nucleated cells were present was estimated from reference gene primer amplification. Here immunoSEQ multiplex PCR was the method, and the copy in TCRdb shows in-frame clones only, minus some. V and J calls and clone size are copied from that table; D and trimming were computed from the DNA. This table has about 440,000 clones, about 91% appearing once. The data are from a study of blood T cell repertoires in COVID-19. Study details: Specimens from acute and convalescent COVID-19 originated in the United States, Italy and Spain. T cells, B-cell-depleted T cells, or PBMCs provided the cDNA or gDNA that served as material.

In Seattle, patients joined the study during active infection and were tracked longitudinally. Germline values: CDR1 SGHVS, CDR2 FQNEAQ. The J segment lost 3 bases and the V segment lost 2 bases, leaving 11 bases of the junction unmatched. The CDR3 totals 17 residues. This rearrangement joins TRBV7-8 to TRBJ2-3; 7 bases agree with TRBD1. The sequenced sample was peripheral blood. The TCR was taken from a woman aged 50 to 60 with COVID-19, enrolled during active disease. CDR3 loop: CASSLHRQGLRTDTQYF. DNA of the CDR3: TGTGCCAGCAGCTTACACCGACAGGGTCTGAGAACAGATACGCAGTATTTT.